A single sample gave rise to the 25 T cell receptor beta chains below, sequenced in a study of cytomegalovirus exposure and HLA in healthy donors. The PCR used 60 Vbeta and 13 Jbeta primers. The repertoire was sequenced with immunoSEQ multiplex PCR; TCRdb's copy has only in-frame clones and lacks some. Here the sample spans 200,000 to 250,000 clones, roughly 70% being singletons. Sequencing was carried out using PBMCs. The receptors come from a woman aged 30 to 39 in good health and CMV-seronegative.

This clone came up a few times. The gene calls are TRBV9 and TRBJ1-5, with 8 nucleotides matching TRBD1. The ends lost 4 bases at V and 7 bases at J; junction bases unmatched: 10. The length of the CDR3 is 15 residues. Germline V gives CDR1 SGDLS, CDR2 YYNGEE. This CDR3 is CASSRGPTGGQPQHF. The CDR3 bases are TGTGCCAGCAGCCGGGGCCCCACAGGGGGACAGCCCCAGCATTTT.

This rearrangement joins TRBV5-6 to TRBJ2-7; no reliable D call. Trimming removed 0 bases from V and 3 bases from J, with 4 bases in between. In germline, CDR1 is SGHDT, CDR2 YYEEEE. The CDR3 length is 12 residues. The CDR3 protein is CASSLDGYEQYF. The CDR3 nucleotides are TGTGCCAGCAGCTTGGACGGCTACGAGCAGTACTTC.

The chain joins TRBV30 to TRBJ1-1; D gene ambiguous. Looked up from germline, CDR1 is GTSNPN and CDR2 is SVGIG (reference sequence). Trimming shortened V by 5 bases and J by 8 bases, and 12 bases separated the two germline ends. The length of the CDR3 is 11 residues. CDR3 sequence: CAWSREAEAFF. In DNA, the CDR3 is TGTGCCTGGTCGCGGGAAGCCGAAGCTTTCTTT.

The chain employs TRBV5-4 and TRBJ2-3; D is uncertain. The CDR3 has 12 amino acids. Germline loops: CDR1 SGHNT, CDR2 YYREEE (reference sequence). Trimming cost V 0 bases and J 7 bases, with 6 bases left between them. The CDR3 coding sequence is TGTGCCAGCAGCTTGGCGAGTTATACGCAGTATTTT. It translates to CASSLASYTQYF.

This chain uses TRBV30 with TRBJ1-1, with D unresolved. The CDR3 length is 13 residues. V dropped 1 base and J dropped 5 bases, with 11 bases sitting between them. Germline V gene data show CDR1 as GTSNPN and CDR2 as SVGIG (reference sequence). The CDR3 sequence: CAWSESGFTEAFF. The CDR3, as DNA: TGTGCCTGGAGTGAGTCGGGTTTTACTGAAGCTTTCTTT.

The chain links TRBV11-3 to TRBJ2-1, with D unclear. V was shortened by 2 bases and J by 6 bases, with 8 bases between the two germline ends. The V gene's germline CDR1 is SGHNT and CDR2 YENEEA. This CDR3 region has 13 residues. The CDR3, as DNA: TGTGCCAGCAGCTTAAACAATTTCAATGAGCAGTTCTTC. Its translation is CASSLNNFNEQFF.

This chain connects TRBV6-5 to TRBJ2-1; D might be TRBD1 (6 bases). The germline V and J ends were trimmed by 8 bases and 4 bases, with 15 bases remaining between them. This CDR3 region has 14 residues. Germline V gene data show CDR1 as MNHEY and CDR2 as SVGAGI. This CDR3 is CASAAGQQYNEQFF. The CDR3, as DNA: TGTGCCAGCGCGGCCGGACAGCAGTACAATGAGCAGTTCTTC.

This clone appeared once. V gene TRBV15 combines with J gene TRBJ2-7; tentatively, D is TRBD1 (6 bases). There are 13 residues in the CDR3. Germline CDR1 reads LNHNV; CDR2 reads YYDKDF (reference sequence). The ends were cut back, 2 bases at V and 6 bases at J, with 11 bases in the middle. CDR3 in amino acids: CATSRYRDVEQYF. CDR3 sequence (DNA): TGTGCCACCAGCAGATACAGGGACGTCGAGCAGTACTTC. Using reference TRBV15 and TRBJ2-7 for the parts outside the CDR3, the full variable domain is DAMVIQNPRYQVTQFGKPVTLSCSQTLNHNVMYWYQQKSSQAPKLLFHYYDKDFNNEADTPDNFQSRRPNTSFCFLDIRSPGLGDTAMYLCATSRYRDVEQYFGPGTRLTVT.

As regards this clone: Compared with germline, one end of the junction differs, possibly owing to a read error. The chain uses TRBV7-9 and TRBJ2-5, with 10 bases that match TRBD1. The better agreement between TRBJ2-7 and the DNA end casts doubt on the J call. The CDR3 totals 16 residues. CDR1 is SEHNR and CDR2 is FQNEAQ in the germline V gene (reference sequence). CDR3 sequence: CSSSPPPGQGLAEQYF. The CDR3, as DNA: TGTTCCAGCAGCCCTCCACCGGGACAGGGGCTGGCCGAGCAGTACTTC.

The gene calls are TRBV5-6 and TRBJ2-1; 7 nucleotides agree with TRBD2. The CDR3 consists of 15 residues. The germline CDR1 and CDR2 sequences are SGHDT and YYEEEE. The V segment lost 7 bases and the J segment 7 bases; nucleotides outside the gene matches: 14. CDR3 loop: CASRPRGGVGNEQFF. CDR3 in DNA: TGTGCCAGCCGCCCAAGGGGAGGGGTCGGAAATGAGCAGTTCTTC.

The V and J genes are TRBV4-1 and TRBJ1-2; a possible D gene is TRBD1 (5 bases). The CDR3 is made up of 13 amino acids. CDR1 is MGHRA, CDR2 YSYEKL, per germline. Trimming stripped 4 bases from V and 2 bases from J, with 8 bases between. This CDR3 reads CASSPGGNYGYTF. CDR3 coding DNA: TGCGCCAGCAGCCCCGGGGGGAACTATGGCTACACCTTC.

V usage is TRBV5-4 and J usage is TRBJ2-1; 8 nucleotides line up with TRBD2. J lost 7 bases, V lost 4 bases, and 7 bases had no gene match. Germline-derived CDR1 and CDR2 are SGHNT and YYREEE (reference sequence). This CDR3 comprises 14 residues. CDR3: CASSSEGTRNEQFF. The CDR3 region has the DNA TGTGCCAGCAGCAGCGAAGGGACTAGGAATGAGCAGTTCTTC.

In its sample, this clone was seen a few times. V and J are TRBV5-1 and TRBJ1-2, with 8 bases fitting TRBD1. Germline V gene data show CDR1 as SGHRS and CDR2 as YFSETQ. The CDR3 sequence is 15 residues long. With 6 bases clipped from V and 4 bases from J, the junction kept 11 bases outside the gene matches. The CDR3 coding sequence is TGCGCCAGCAATCCCGGACAGGGAGGTGGCTATGGCTACACCTTC. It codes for CASNPGQGGGYGYTF.

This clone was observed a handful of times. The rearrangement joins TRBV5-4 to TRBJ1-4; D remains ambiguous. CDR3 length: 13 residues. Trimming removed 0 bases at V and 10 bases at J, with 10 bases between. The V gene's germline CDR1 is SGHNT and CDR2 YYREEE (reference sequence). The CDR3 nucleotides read TGTGCCAGCAGCTTGGGTCAGGAGGGAAAACTGTTTTTT. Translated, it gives CASSLGQEGKLFF.

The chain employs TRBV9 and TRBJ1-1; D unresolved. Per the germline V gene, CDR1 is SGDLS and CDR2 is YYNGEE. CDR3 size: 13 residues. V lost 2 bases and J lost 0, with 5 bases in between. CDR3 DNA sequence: TGTGCCAGCAGCGTCGAGCTGAACACTGAAGCTTTCTTT. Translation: CASSVELNTEAFF.

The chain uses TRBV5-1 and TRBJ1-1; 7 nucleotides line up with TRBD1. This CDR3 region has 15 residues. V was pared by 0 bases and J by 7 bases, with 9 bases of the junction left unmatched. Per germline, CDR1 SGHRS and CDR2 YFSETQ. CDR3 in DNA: TGCGCCAGCAGCTTGGGGGACAGCCCGACTATTGAAGCTTTCTTT. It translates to CASSLGDSPTIEAFF.

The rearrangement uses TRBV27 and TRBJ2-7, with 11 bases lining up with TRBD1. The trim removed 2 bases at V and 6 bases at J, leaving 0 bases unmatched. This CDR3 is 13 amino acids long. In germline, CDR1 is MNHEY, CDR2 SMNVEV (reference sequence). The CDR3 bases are TGTGCCAGCAGTTTAGGGACAGGGGGCGAGCAGTACTTC. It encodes CASSLGTGGEQYF.

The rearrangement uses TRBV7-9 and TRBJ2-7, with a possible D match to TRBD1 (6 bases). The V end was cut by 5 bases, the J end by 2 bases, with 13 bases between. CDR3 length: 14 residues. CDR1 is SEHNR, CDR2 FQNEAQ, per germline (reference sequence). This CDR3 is CASSPRQAPYEQYF. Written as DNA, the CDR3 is TGTGCCAGCAGCCCTAGACAGGCCCCCTACGAGCAGTACTTC. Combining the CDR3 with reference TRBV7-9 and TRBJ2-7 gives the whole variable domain DTGVSQNPRHKITKRGQNVTFRCDPISEHNRLYWYRQTLGQGPEFLTYFQNEAQLEKSRLLSDRFSAERPKGSFSTLEIQRTEQGDSAMYLCASSPRQAPYEQYFGPGTRLTVT.

As DNA, the CDR3 is TGTGCCAGCAGCTTAGTCGGACGGGGGGAGACCCAGTACTTC. Its translation is CASSLVGRGETQYF. This chain links TRBV7-3 with TRBJ2-5, with D possibly being TRBD2 (6 bases). The CDR3 totals 14 residues. The V end was cut by 2 bases, the J end by 5 bases, with 12 bases between. Germline CDR1 is SGHTA and CDR2 is FQGTGA.

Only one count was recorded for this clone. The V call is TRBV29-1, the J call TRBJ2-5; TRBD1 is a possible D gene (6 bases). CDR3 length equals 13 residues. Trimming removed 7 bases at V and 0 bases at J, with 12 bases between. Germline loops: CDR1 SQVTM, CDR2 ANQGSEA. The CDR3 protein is CSALWTDQETQYF. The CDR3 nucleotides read TGCAGCGCCCTTTGGACAGACCAAGAGACCCAGTACTTC.

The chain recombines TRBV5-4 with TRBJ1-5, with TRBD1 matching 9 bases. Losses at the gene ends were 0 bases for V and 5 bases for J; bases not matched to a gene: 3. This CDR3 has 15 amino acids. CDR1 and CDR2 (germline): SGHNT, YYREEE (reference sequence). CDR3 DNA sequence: TGTGCCAGCAGCTTGGACAGGGGGCGAGATCAGCCCCAGCATTTT. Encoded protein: CASSLDRGRDQPQHF.

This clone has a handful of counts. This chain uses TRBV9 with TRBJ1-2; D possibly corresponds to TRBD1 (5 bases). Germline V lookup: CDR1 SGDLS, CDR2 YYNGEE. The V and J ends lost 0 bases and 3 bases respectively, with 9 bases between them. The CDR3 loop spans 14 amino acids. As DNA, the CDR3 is TGTGCCAGCAGCGTAGACAGGAGCGACTATGGCTACACCTTC. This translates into CASSVDRSDYGYTF.

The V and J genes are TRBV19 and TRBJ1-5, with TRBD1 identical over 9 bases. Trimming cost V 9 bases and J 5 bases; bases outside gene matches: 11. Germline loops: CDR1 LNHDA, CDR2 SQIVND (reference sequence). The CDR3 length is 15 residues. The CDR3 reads CASWDPGQGHQPQHF. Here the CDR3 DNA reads TGTGCCAGCTGGGATCCGGGACAGGGACATCAGCCCCAGCATTTT.

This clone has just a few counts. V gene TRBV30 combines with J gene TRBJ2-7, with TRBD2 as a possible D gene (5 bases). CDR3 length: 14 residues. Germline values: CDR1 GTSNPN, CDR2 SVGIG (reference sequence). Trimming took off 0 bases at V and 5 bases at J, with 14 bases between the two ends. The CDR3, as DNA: TGTGCCTGGAGTGTAACCGGGATGAGCGACGAGCAGTACTTC. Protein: CAWSVTGMSDEQYF.

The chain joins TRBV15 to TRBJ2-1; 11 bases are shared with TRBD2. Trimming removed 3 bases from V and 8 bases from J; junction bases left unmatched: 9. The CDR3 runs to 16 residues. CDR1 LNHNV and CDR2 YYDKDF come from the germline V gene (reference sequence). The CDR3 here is CATSSLLAGVVDEQFF. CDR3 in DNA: TGTGCCACCAGCAGCTTACTAGCGGGAGTGGTCGATGAGCAGTTCTTC.